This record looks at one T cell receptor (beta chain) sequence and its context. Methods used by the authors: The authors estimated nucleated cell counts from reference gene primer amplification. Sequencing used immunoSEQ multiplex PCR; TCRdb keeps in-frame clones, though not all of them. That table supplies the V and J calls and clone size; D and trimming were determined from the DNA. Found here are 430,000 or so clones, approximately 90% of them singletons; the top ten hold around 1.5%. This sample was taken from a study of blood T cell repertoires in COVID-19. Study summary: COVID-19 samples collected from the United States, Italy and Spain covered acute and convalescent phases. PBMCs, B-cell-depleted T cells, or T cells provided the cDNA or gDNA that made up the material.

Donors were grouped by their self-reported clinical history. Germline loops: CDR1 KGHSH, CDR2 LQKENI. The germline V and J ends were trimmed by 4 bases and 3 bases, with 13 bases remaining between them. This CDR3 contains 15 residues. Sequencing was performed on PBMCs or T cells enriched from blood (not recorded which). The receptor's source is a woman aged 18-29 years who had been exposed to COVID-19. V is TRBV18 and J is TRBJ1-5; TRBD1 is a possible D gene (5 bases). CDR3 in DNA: TGTGCCAGCTCACTAGACGACAGACTCAATCAGCCCCAGCATTTT. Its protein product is CASSLDDRLNQPQHF. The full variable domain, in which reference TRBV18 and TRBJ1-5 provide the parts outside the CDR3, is NAGVMQNPRHLVRRRGQEARLRCSPMKGHSHVYWYRQLPEEGLKFMVYLQKENIIDESGMPKERFSAEFPKEGPSILRIQQVVRGDSAAYFCASSLDDRLNQPQHFGDGTRLSIL.